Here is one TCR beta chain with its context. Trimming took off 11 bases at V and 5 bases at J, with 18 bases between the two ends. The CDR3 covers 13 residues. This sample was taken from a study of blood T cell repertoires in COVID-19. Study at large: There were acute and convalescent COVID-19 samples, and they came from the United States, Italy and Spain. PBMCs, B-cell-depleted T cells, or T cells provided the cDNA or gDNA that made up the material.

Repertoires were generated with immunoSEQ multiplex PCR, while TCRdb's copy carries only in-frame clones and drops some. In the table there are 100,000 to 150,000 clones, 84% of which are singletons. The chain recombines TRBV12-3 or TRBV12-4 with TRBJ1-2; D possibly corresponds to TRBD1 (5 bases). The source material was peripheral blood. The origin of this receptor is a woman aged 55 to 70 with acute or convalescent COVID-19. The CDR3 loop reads CACSPTELYGYTF. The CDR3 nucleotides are TGTGCCTGCTCCCCGACAGAGCTTTATGGCTACACCTTC.